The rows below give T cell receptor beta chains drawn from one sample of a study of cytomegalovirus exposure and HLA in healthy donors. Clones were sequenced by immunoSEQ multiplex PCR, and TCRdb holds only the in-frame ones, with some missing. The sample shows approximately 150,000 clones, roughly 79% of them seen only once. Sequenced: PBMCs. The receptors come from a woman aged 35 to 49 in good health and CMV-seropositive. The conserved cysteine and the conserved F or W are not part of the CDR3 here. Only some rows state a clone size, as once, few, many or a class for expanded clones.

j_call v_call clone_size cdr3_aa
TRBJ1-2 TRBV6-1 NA ASTHTNYGYT
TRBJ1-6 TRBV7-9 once SSSFGTDNSPLH
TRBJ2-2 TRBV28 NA ASSFGGELF
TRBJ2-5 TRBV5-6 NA ASSLRQLGGETQY
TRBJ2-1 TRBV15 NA ATSSRDRAFYNEQF
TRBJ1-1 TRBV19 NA ASSSVTGGDSRAEAF
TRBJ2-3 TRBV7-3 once ASSKGAGLDTQY
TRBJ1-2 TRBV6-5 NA ASTSRDRANYGYT
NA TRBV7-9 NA ASSGQGGSYEQY
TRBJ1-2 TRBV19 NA ASSNEDRGYGYT
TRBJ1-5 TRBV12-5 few ASGTSDQPQH
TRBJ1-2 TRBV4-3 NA ASSHEGQGVYT
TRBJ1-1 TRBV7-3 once ASSPGHSNTEAF
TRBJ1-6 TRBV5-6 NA ASSWGGFGSSYNSPLH
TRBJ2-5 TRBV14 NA ASSPGVTQY
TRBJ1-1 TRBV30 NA ALIQGGGEAF
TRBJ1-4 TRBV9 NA ASSVGQGSDEKLF
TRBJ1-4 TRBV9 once ASSLLGGDEKLF
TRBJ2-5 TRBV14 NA ASSQDVSGTQY
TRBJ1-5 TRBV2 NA ASSELTGASNQPQH
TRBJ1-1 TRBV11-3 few ASSSKRNTEAF
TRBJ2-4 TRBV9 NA ASSPAGGPANSQY
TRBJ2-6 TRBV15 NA ATSRLQGSGANVLT
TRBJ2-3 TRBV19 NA ASEVWRADTQY
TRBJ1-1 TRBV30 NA AWRSGIMNTEAF
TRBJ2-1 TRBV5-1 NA ASSPGTTYNEQF
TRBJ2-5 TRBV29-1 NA SVDQGLAGASRWETQY
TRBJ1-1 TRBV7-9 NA SSSREVPPEAF
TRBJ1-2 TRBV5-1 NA ASSPGQDYGYT
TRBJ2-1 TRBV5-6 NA ASSSDPGLANEQF
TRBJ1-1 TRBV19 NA ASSLGWVNTEAF
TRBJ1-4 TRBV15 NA ATSVTPLTNEKLF
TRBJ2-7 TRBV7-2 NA ASSGQGSPSYEQY
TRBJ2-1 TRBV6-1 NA ASRQTGVGYNEQF
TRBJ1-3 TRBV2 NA ASREQGAPSGNTIY
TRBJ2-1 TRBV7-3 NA ASSFRAGGNEQF
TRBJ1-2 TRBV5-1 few ASSKADRSYGYT
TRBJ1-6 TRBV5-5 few ASSRQGANSPLH
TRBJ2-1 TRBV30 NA AWSSEGEQF